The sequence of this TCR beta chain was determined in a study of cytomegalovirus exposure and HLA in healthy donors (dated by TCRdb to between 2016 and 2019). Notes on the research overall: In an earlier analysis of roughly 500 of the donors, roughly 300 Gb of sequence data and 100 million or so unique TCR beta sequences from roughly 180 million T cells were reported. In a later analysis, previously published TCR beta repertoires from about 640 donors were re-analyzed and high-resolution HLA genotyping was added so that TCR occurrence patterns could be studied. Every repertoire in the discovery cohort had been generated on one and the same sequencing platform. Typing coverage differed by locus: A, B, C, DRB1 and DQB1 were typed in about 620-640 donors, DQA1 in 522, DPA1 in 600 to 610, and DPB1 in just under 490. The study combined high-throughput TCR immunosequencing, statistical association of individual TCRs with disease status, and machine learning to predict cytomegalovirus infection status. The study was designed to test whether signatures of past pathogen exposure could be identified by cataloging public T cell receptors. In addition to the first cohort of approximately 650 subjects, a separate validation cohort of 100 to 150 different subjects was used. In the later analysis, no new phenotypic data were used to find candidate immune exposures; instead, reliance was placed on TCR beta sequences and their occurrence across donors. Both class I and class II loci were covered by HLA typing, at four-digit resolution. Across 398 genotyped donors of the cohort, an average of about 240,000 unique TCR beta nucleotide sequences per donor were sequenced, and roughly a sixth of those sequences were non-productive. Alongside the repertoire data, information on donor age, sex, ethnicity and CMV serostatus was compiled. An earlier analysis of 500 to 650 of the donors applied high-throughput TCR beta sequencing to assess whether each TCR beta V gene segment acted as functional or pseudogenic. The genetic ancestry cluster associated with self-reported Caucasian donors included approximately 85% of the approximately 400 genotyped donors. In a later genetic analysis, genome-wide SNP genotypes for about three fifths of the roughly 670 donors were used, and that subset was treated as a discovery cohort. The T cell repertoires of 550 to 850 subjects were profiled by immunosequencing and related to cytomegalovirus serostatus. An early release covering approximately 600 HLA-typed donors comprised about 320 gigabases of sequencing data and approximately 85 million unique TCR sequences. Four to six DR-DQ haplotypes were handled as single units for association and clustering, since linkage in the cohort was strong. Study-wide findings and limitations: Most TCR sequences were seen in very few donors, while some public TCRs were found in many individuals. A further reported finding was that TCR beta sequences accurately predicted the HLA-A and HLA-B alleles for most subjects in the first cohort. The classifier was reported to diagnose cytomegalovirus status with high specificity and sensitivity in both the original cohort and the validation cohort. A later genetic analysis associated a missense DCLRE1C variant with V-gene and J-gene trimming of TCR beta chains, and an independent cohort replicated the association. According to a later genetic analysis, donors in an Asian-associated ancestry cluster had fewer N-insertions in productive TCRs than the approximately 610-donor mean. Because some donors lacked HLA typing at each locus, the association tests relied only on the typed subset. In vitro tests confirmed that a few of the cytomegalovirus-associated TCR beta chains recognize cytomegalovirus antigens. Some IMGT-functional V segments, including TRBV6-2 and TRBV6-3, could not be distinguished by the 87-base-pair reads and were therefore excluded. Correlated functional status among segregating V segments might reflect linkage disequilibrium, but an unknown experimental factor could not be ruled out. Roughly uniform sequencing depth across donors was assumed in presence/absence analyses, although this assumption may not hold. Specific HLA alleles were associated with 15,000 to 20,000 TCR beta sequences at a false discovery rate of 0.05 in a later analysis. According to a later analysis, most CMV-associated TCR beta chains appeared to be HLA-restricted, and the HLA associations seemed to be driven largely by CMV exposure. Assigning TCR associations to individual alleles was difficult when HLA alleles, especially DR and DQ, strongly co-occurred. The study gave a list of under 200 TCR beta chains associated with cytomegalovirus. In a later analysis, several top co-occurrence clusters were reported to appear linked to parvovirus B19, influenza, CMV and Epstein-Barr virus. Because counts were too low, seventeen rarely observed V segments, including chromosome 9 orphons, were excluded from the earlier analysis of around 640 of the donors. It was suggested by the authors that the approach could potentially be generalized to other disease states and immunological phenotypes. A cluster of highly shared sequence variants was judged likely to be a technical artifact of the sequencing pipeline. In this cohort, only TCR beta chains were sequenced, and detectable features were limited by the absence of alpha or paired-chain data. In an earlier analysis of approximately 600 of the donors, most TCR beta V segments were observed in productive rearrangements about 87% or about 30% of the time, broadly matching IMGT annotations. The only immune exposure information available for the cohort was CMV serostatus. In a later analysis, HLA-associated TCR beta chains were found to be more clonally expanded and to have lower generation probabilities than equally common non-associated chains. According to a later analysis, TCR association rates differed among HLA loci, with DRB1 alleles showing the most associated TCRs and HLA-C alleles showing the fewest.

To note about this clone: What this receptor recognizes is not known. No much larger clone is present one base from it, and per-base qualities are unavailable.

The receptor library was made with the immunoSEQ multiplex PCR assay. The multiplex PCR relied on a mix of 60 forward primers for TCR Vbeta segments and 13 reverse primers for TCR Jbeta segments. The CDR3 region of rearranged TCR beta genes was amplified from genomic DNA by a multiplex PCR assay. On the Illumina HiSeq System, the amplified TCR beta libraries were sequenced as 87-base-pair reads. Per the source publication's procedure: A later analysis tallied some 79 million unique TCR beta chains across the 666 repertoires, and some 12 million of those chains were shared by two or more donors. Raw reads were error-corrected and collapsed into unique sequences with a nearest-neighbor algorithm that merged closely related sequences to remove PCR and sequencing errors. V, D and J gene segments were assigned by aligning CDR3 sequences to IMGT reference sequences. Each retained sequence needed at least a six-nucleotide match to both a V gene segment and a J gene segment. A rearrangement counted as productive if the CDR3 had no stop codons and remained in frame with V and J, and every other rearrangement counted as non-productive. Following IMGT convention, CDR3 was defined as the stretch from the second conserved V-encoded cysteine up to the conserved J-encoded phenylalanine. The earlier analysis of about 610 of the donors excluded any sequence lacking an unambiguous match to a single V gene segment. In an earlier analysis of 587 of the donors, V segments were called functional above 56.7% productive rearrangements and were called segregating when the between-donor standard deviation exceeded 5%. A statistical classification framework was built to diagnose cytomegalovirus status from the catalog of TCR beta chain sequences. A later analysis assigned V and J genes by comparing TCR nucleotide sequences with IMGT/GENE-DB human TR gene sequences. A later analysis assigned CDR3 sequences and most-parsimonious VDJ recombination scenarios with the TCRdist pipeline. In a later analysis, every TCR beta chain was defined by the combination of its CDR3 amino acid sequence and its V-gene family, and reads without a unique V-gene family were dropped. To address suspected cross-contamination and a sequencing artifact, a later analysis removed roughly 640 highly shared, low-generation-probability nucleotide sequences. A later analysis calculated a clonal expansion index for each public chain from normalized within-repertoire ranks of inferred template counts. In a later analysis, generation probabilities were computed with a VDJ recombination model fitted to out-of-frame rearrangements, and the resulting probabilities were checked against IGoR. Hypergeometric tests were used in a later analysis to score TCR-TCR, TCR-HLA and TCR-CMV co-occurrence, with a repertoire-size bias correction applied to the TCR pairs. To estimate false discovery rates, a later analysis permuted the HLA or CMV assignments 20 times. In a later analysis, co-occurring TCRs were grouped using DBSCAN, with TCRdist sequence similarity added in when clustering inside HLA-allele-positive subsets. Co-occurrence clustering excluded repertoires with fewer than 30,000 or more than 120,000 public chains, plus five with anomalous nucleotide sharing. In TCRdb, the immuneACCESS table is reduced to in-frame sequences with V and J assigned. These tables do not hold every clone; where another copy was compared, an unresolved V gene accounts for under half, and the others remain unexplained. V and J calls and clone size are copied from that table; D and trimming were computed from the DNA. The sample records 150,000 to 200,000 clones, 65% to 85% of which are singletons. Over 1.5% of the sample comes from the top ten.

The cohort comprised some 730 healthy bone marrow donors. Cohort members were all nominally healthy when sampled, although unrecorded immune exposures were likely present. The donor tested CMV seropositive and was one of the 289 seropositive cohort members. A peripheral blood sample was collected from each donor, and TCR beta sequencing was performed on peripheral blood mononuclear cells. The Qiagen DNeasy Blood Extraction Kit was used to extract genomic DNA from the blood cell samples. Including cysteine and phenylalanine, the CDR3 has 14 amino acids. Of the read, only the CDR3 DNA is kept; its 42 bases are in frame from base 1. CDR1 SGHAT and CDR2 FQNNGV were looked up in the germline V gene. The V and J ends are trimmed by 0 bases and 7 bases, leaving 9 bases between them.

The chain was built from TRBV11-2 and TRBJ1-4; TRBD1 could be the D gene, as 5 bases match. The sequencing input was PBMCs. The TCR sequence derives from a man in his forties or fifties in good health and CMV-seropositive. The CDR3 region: CASSLELGGEKLFF. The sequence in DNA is TGTGCCAGCAGCTTAGAGCTGGGGGGTGAAAAACTGTTTTTT.